One and the same sample provided the 31 T cell receptor beta chains below, sequenced in a study of cytomegalovirus exposure and HLA in healthy donors. Generated by immunoSEQ multiplex PCR, the TCRdb table keeps only in-frame clones and is missing some. The table includes roughly 100,000 clones, over 85% detected once. Sequencing was performed on PBMCs. The receptors derive from a woman under 30 in good health and CMV-seronegative.

V usage is TRBV11-3 and J usage is TRBJ1-6; D call uncertain. The V gene's germline CDR1 is SGHNT and CDR2 YENEEA. Deletions cut 8 bases from V and 0 bases from J, with 11 bases between. CDR3 length equals 15 residues. This chain's CDR3 is CASGGGPSYNSPLHF. The CDR3 coding sequence is TGTGCCAGCGGAGGAGGGCCCTCCTATAATTCACCCCTCCACTTT.

V usage is TRBV6-5 and J usage is TRBJ2-7; D is possibly TRBD2 (7 bases). This CDR3 region has 15 residues. The germline V and J ends were trimmed by 5 bases and 2 bases, with 16 bases remaining between them. CDR1 is MNHEY, CDR2 SVGAGI, per germline. CDR3: CASSRGANLPYEQYF. Written as DNA, the CDR3 is TGTGCCAGCAGTCGGGGGGCGAATCTCCCCTACGAGCAGTACTTC.

This chain joins TRBV28 and TRBJ1-3, with D tentatively TRBD1 (6 bases). The length of the CDR3 is 13 residues. Germline V gives CDR1 MDHEN, CDR2 SYDVKM. The germline V and J ends were trimmed by 3 bases and 5 bases, with 8 bases remaining between them. This chain's CDR3 is CASSLDRRNTIYF. The CDR3 DNA reads TGTGCCAGCAGTTTGGACAGACGAAACACCATATATTTT.

The V gene is TRBV9, the J gene TRBJ2-1, with 7 bases fitting TRBD2. Germline trimming cut 3 bases from V and 5 bases from J; bases unmatched to any gene: 5. CDR1 and CDR2 (germline): SGDLS, YYNGEE. The CDR3 is made up of 14 amino acids. Here the CDR3 reads CASSAREWDNEQFF. In nucleotides, the CDR3 is TGTGCCAGCAGCGCGCGGGAGTGGGACAATGAGCAGTTCTTC. The full variable domain, its missing parts supplied by reference TRBV9 and TRBJ2-1, is DSGVTQTPKHLITATGQRVTLRCSPRSGDLSVYWYQQSLDQGLQFLIQYYNGEERAKGNILERFSAQQFPDLHSELNLSSLELGDSALYFCASSAREWDNEQFFGPGTRLTVL.

This clone occurred once. The chain uses TRBV19 and TRBJ1-3; no firm D call. Germline V lookup: CDR1 LNHDA, CDR2 SQIVND (reference sequence). This CDR3 has 16 residues. V was pared by 3 bases and J by 0 bases, with 12 bases between. CDR3 DNA: TGTGCCAGTAGTATCTCCGGGGTACTCTCTGGAAACACCATATATTTT. Its translation: CASSISGVLSGNTIYF.

The chain has TRBV12-2 and TRBJ2-7; the DNA was not compared with TRBD1, the D call given in the table. TRBV12-2 is listed as a pseudogene. The CDR3 length is 15 residues. In DNA form, the CDR3 reads TGTGCAAGTCGCTTACCCGGGGCAGGGGTCTACGAGCAGTACTTC. Protein sequence: CASRLPGAGVYEQYF.

This sequence joins TRBV6-4 and TRBJ2-2; possibly TRBD2 for D (5 bases). Deletions cut 0 bases from V and 5 bases from J, with 10 bases between. The V gene's germline CDR1 is MRHNA and CDR2 SNTAGT. The CDR3 runs 15 residues. The CDR3 loop reads CASSDSERETGELFF. CDR3 DNA sequence: TGTGCCAGCAGTGACTCTGAAAGGGAGACCGGGGAGCTGTTTTTT.

The V call is TRBV21-1, the J call TRBJ2-2; no DNA check was done on the table's D call, TRBD1. TRBV21-1 is a documented pseudogene. The CDR3 runs to 16 residues. The CDR3 spells CASSTRQPTWIGELFF. CDR3 nucleotide sequence: TGTGCCAGCAGCACCCGACAGCCTACCTGGATAGGGGAGCTGTTTTTT.

This clone came up once. This rearrangement joins TRBV27 to TRBJ2-3; no clear D. The CDR3 loop spans 12 amino acids. V lost 3 bases and J lost 4, with 5 bases in between. Germline assignment: CDR1 MNHEY and CDR2 SMNVEV (reference sequence). This CDR3 reads CASSFGADTQYF. CDR3 bases: TGTGCCAGCAGTTTCGGAGCAGATACGCAGTATTTT.

The rearrangement links TRBV5-5 to TRBJ1-5; possibly TRBD1 for D (5 bases). Germline values: CDR1 SGHKS, CDR2 YYEKEE (reference sequence). The CDR3 runs to 14 residues. The V and J ends lost 3 bases and 6 bases respectively, with 13 bases between them. CDR3 in DNA: TGTGCCAGCAGCTCCCAAGGGACTTCTCAGCCCCAGCATTTT. It is translated as CASSSQGTSQPQHF.

About this clone itself: One end of the junction fails to match germline, which may point to a read error. This chain links TRBV7-7 with TRBJ2-5, with TRBD1 matching 11 bases. Germline V lookup: CDR1 SSHAT, CDR2 FNYEAQ (reference sequence). This CDR3 contains 16 residues. The CDR3 DNA reads as TGTGCTAGCAGCCTCTCGGGACAGGGGGTGGGAGAGACCCAGTACTTC. The encoded protein is CASSLSGQGVGETQYF.

This clone was observed once. V and J are TRBV5-1 and TRBJ2-5; D unresolved. Germline values: CDR1 SGHRS, CDR2 YFSETQ. The CDR3 is 13 amino acids. V lost 0 bases and J lost 4, with 7 bases in between. CDR3 amino acids: CASSLAERETQYF. The CDR3 DNA is TGCGCCAGCAGCTTGGCCGAGAGAGAGACCCAGTACTTC.

The genes are TRBV6-4 and TRBJ2-2; D remains unclear. Germline CDR1 is MRHNA and CDR2 is SNTAGT. The CDR3 runs to 13 residues. V was pared by 3 bases and J by 4 bases, with 6 bases between. The CDR3 DNA is TGTGCCAGCAGTGAGAAGCCCACCGGGGAGCTGTTTTTT. Translated: CASSEKPTGELFF.

This chain connects TRBV30 to TRBJ2-1; 12 nucleotides align to TRBD2. The CDR3 extends over 16 amino acids. V shed 0 bases and J 7 bases; nucleotides not matched to a gene: 7. Germline V gene sequence: CDR1 GTSNPN, CDR2 SVGIG (reference sequence). The chain's CDR3 is CAWSVLLAGGLNEQFF. The CDR3, as DNA: TGTGCCTGGAGTGTACTGCTAGCGGGAGGGTTGAATGAGCAGTTCTTC.

The chain employs TRBV5-1 and TRBJ2-3; TRBD2 aligns across 7 bases. Germline-derived CDR1 and CDR2 are SGHRS and YFSETQ. This CDR3 contains 16 residues. Losses at the gene ends were 2 bases for V and 1 base for J; bases not matched to a gene: 7. The CDR3 DNA reads as TGCGCCAGCAGCTTTCTTTCTAGCGGACGCACAGATACGCAGTATTTT. Encoded protein: CASSFLSSGRTDTQYF.

Worth noting for this clone: Other DNA sequences in this specimen translate into the identical CDR3. The chain employs TRBV6-5 and TRBJ2-3; a possible D gene is TRBD1 (6 bases). V lost 4 bases and J 5 bases, leaving 7 bases between the germline ends. The CDR3 totals 12 residues. The germline gives CDR1 MNHEY, CDR2 SVGAGI. CDR3 in amino acids: CASSSTGDTQYF. CDR3 DNA sequence: TGTGCCAGCAGTTCGACAGGAGATACGCAGTATTTT.

The chain recombines TRBV7-9 with TRBJ1-1; 8 bases map to TRBD1. Germline CDR1 reads SEHNR; CDR2 reads FQNEAQ (reference sequence). The CDR3 spans 14 residues. The V and J ends lost 5 bases and 4 bases, in that order; junction bases with no gene match: 6. CDR3 nucleotide sequence: TGTGCCAGCAGCCTGCAGGGGGCAGGCACTGAAGCTTTCTTT. Its translation: CASSLQGAGTEAFF.

The chain is built from TRBV18 and TRBJ2-1; the match to TRBD2 covers 11 bases. From germline, CDR1 is KGHSH and CDR2 LQKENI. J was trimmed by 2 bases and V by 5 bases; bases with no gene match: 2. The CDR3 is 15 amino acids. This CDR3 reads CASSGLAGPYNEQFF. In DNA form, the CDR3 reads TGTGCCAGCTCAGGACTAGCGGGCCCCTACAATGAGCAGTTCTTC. Together with reference TRBV18 and TRBJ2-1, the CDR3 gives the full variable domain: NAGVMQNPRHLVRRRGQEARLRCSPMKGHSHVYWYRQLPEEGLKFMVYLQKENIIDESGMPKERFSAEFPKEGPSILRIQQVVRGDSAAYFCASSGLAGPYNEQFFGPGTRLTVL.

The chain combines TRBV21-1 with TRBJ1-5; no DNA check was done on the table's D call, TRBD1. TRBV21-1 is deemed a pseudogene. The CDR3 spans 14 residues. The CDR3 DNA sequence: TGTGCCACGTTGAGGCAGGGGGAAGATCAGCCCCAGCATTTT. Residues: CATLRQGEDQPQHF.

This clone was observed a handful of times. The V and J genes are TRBV10-3 and TRBJ2-2, with TRBD2 matching over 14 bases. From germline, CDR1 is ENHRY and CDR2 SYGVKD. The CDR3 sequence is 19 residues long. Trimming removed 4 bases from V and 1 base from J; junction bases left unmatched: 8. The CDR3 nucleotides read TGTGCCATCAGTGGAGTGGGGACTAGCGGGGGTCTGAACACCGGGGAGCTGTTTTTT. Protein product: CAISGVGTSGGLNTGELFF.

The chain employs TRBV25-1 and TRBJ1-1; 7 nucleotides line up with TRBD1. V shed 2 bases and J 0 bases; nucleotides not matched to a gene: 3. This CDR3 region has 15 residues. Germline CDR1 is MGHDK and CDR2 is SYGVNS. CDR3 residues: CASSEAGTVNTEAFF. CDR3 in DNA: TGTGCCAGCAGTGAAGCCGGGACAGTGAACACTGAAGCTTTCTTT.

This chain uses TRBV10-1 with TRBJ1-2, with TRBD1 as a possible D gene (6 bases). The germline gives CDR1 WNHNN, CDR2 SYGVQD (reference sequence). The CDR3 extends over 14 amino acids. V lost 2 bases, J lost 9 bases, and 16 bases lay in between. The CDR3 DNA follows: TGCGCCAGCAGTGAGCTCCGGGACACCGGCCGCTACACCTTC. Its protein is CASSELRDTGRYTF.

The genes are TRBV19 and TRBJ1-1; 9 bases fit TRBD1. Germline CDR1 reads LNHDA; CDR2 reads SQIVND (reference sequence). Unmatched junction bases numbered 7, after V lost 6 bases and J lost 5 bases. The CDR3 loop spans 14 amino acids. The CDR3 protein is CASSLLGTGTEAFF. The CDR3 DNA is TGTGCCAGTAGCCTACTCGGGACAGGGACTGAAGCTTTCTTT. The entire variable domain, with the rest obtained from reference TRBV19 and TRBJ1-1, is as follows: DGGITQSPKYLFRKEGQNVTLSCEQNLNHDAMYWYRQDPGQGLRLIYYSQIVNDFQKGDIAEGYSVSREKKESFPLTVTSAQKNPTAFYLCASSLLGTGTEAFFGQGTRLTVV.

This chain joins TRBV7-2 and TRBJ1-1; 8 bases line up with TRBD1. Germline V lookup: CDR1 SGHTA, CDR2 FQGNSA. The CDR3 has 14 amino acids. The J segment lost 4 bases and the V segment lost 5 bases, leaving 6 bases of the junction unmatched. The CDR3 loop reads CASSPGQVVTEAFF. The DNA of the CDR3 is TGTGCCAGCAGCCCGGGACAGGTGGTCACTGAAGCTTTCTTT.

The chain recombines TRBV7-9 with TRBJ1-2; D uncertain. V lost 5 bases, J lost 6 bases, and 10 bases lay in between. CDR1 is SEHNR, CDR2 FQNEAQ, per germline (reference sequence). CDR3 length: 12 residues. The CDR3 protein is CASSANKNGYTF. The CDR3 DNA follows: TGTGCCAGCAGCGCCAACAAAAATGGCTACACCTTC.

V gene TRBV11-3 combines with J gene TRBJ2-1, with 7 bases fitting TRBD2. The CDR3 is made up of 15 amino acids. Trimming removed 5 bases from V and 4 bases from J; junction bases left unmatched: 8. Germline values: CDR1 SGHNT, CDR2 YENEEA. The CDR3 coding sequence is TGTGCCAGCAGCCCGGGGGGAGAACCTTACAATGAGCAGTTCTTC. Encoded protein: CASSPGGEPYNEQFF.

The V and J genes are TRBV9 and TRBJ2-3, with D possibly TRBD2 on 5 matching bases. CDR3 length: 14 residues. The germline gives CDR1 SGDLS, CDR2 YYNGEE. The germline V and J ends were trimmed by 4 bases and 4 bases, with 13 bases remaining between them. CDR3 nucleotides: TGTGCCAGCAGCAGTGGCCAAGCGGCAGATACGCAGTATTTT. Amino acids: CASSSGQAADTQYF.

This chain joins TRBV6-5 and TRBJ1-3; unclear D gene. The germline V and J ends were trimmed by 6 bases and 2 bases, with 14 bases remaining between them. Germline V gene lookup returns CDR1 MNHEY and CDR2 SVGAGI. The CDR3 extends over 15 amino acids. The CDR3 coding sequence is TGTGCCAGCAGCTCCGGACTGGGCGCTGGAAACACCATATATTTT. Translated: CASSSGLGAGNTIYF.

The chain carries TRBV19 and TRBJ2-7; TRBD1 matches at 12 bases. The CDR3 length is 14 residues. Germline V gene lookup returns CDR1 LNHDA and CDR2 SQIVND (reference sequence). The junction had 9 bases not matched to a gene; V was cut back by 9 bases and J by 6 bases. The CDR3 loop reads CASSGTGGWSEQYF. DNA for the CDR3: TGTGCCAGCTCCGGGACAGGGGGCTGGAGCGAGCAGTACTTC.

The chain joins TRBV5-1 to TRBJ2-5; 9 nucleotides line up with TRBD1. The DNA end lines up better with TRBJ2-7; the J call may be wrong. CDR1 and CDR2 (germline): SGHRS, YFSETQ. CDR3 length equals 15 residues. In DNA form, the CDR3 reads TGCGCCAGCAGCCCTACGGACAGGGGACGGGACGAGCAGTACTTC. Translation gives CASSPTDRGRDEQYF.

The V gene is TRBV15, the J gene TRBJ2-7; 7 bases fit TRBD1. V dropped 7 bases and J dropped 2; count of bases not matched to a gene: 8. The CDR3 has 14 amino acids. Germline CDR1 reads LNHNV; CDR2 reads YYDKDF (reference sequence). CDR3 in amino acids: CATKGAEPTYEQYF. CDR3 in DNA: TGTGCCACCAAGGGGGCGGAGCCTACCTACGAGCAGTACTTC.